The 19 T cell receptor beta chains reported below all come from one sample, sequenced in a study of blood T cell repertoires in COVID-19. Repertoires were generated with immunoSEQ multiplex PCR, while TCRdb's copy carries only in-frame clones and drops some. The table lists some 65,000 clones, about 90% of them singletons, with 16% in the top ten. Sample: peripheral blood. These TCRs come from a man in his forties with COVID-19, enrolled during active disease.

V usage is TRBV30 and J usage is TRBJ2-7; 10 bases line up with TRBD1. After removal of 3 bases from V and 3 bases from J, the junction contained 8 bases not matched to a gene. Germline V gene sequence: CDR1 GTSNPN, CDR2 SVGIG (reference sequence). The CDR3 is 15 amino acids. CDR3 DNA: TGTGCCTGGAGCCTTGGGACAGGGGTTTTCTACGAGCAGTACTTC. It yields the protein CAWSLGTGVFYEQYF.

This chain connects TRBV28 to TRBJ1-4; no clear D gene. CDR3 size: 15 residues. V lost 7 bases and J lost 5, with 17 bases in between. The germline V gene encodes CDR1 MDHEN and CDR2 SYDVKM. CDR3 region: CASTGPGGLNEKLFF. CDR3 coding DNA: TGTGCCAGCACGGGTCCGGGAGGACTAAATGAAAAACTGTTTTTT.

This clone was seen only once. The rearrangement joins TRBV12-3 or TRBV12-4 to TRBJ2-7; D is unresolved. Trimming removed 3 bases at V and 2 bases at J, with 8 bases between. The CDR3 spans 13 residues. Here the CDR3 DNA reads TGTGCCAGCAGTTTTGGGCCCGCCTACGAGCAGTACTTC. Protein: CASSFGPAYEQYF.

The CDR3 protein is CASSRLTDTQYF. The CDR3 nucleotides read TGTGCCAGCAGTCGACTCACAGATACGCAGTATTTT. The rearrangement links TRBV12-3 or TRBV12-4 to TRBJ2-3; D unclear. The CDR3 has 12 residues. Trimming removed 5 bases from V and 2 bases from J, with 5 bases in between.

This clone appeared a single time. This CDR3 reads CASSLEWQTNEQFF. CDR3 nucleotide sequence: TGCGCCAGCAGCTTGGAGTGGCAGACAAATGAGCAGTTCTTC. The genes are TRBV5-1 and TRBJ2-1; D uncertain. Trimming shortened V by 0 bases and J by 7 bases, and 11 bases separated the two germline ends. CDR1 is SGHRS and CDR2 is YFSETQ in the germline V gene. CDR3 size: 14 residues. Variable domain in full (rest from reference TRBV5-1 and TRBJ2-1): KAGVTQTPRYLIKTRGQQVTLSCSPISGHRSVSWYQQTPGQGLQFLFEYFSETQRNKGNFPGRFSGRQFSNSRSEMNVSTLELGDSALYLCASSLEWQTNEQFFGPGTRLTVL.

The CDR3 region has the DNA TGTGCCAGCAGTTACGGTGGGGGCAGGCAGGGTTCGGGCTCCTACGAGCAGTACTTC. Protein sequence: CASSYGGGRQGSGSYEQYF. This rearrangement joins TRBV6-2 or TRBV6-3 to TRBJ2-7, with D possibly matching TRBD1 (6 bases). The CDR3 has 19 residues. The V and J ends lost 2 bases and 0 bases respectively, with 23 bases between them. Per the germline V gene, CDR1 is MNHEY and CDR2 is SVGEGT.

There are a few counts of this clone. The chain carries TRBV19 and TRBJ1-6; D is possibly TRBD1 (5 bases). Germline CDR1 is LNHDA and CDR2 is SQIVND (reference sequence). V lost 4 bases to trimming and J lost 2 bases, with 12 bases between them. This CDR3 comprises 16 residues. CDR3 sequence (DNA): TGTGCCAGTAGTAAATCAGGGTGGCCCTATAATTCACCCCTCCACTTT. It is translated as CASSKSGWPYNSPLHF.

V usage is TRBV5-5 and J usage is TRBJ1-4; the match to TRBD1 covers 8 bases. From germline, CDR1 is SGHKS and CDR2 YYEKEE (reference sequence). After removal of 4 bases from V and 6 bases from J, the junction contained 5 bases not matched to a gene. CDR3 length: 14 residues. The CDR3 protein is CASSRGQDYEKLFF. CDR3 nucleotides: TGTGCCAGCAGCCGGGGACAGGATTATGAAAAACTGTTTTTT. The full variable domain, rest sourced from reference TRBV5-5 and TRBJ1-4, is DAGVTQSPTHLIKTRGQQVTLRCSPISGHKSVSWYQQVLGQGPQFIFQYYEKEERGRGNFPDRFSARQFPNYSSELNVNALLLGDSALYLCASSRGQDYEKLFFGSGTQLSVL.

The rearrangement links TRBV5-1 to TRBJ2-7; the D gene is possibly TRBD2 (6 bases). CDR3 size: 16 residues. Trimming pared 4 bases from V and 2 bases from J, leaving 19 bases between. In germline, CDR1 is SGHRS, CDR2 YFSETQ. CDR3 nucleotides: TGCGCCAGCAGCAGTACCGGGACTTTGGGTGCCTACGAGCAGTACTTC. Residues: CASSSTGTLGAYEQYF.

The genes are TRBV5-1 and TRBJ1-5, with D possibly TRBD1 on 6 matching bases. The germline CDR1 and CDR2 sequences are SGHRS and YFSETQ. This CDR3 has 13 residues. The V gene lost 5 bases and the J gene lost 4 bases, with 10 bases spanning the gap. In nucleotides, the CDR3 is TGCGCCAGCAGAAGGACAGAAAATCAGCCCCAGCATTTT. It is translated as CASRRTENQPQHF.

This clone was picked up a small number of times. The genes are TRBV5-1 and TRBJ1-1; TRBD1 is a possible D gene (6 bases). The germline CDR1 and CDR2 sequences are SGHRS and YFSETQ. V was shortened by 3 bases and J by 0 bases, with 12 bases between the two germline ends. CDR3 length: 15 amino acids. CDR3 sequence (DNA): TGCGCCAGCAGCTCAGGGACATTAATGAACACTGAAGCTTTCTTT. It translates to CASSSGTLMNTEAFF.

The V and J genes are TRBV9 and TRBJ1-2; 11 bases are a match to TRBD1. This CDR3 spans 16 amino acids. V trimming: 3 bases; J trimming: 4 bases; junction bases outside the gene matches: 8. The germline gives CDR1 SGDLS, CDR2 YYNGEE. The CDR3 sequence: CASSARTGGDPYGYTF. DNA of the CDR3: TGTGCCAGCAGCGCCCGGACAGGGGGCGACCCCTATGGCTACACCTTC.

The sample holds a few counts of this clone. V and J are TRBV7-9 and TRBJ1-1; 7 bases fit TRBD1. Trimming cost V 5 bases and J 5 bases; bases outside gene matches: 8. CDR3 size: 14 residues. Germline assignment: CDR1 SEHNR and CDR2 FQNEAQ (reference sequence). The CDR3 bases are TGTGCCAGCAGCCCGATTATACAGGGGACTGAAGCTTTCTTT. This translates into CASSPIIQGTEAFF.

The chain uses TRBV1 and TRBJ2-1; the table's D call TRBD1 went unverified against the DNA. TRBV1 is a recognized pseudogene. This CDR3 contains 16 residues. CDR3 sequence reads: CTSSQVRDTYYNEQFF. The CDR3 DNA is TGCACCAGCAGCCAAGTCAGGGATACTTACTACAATGAGCAGTTCTTC.

This chain joins TRBV5-1 and TRBJ1-1, with TRBD1 as a possible D gene (6 bases). Trimming removed 1 base from V and 0 bases from J, with 7 bases in between. The V gene's germline CDR1 is SGHRS and CDR2 YFSETQ. This CDR3 contains 14 residues. CDR3 sequence reads: CASSLRGMNTEAFF. DNA of the CDR3: TGCGCCAGCAGCTTGAGGGGGATGAACACTGAAGCTTTCTTT.

The gene calls are TRBV6-1 and TRBJ1-2; 9 bases line up with TRBD1. V lost 2 bases to trimming and J lost 8 bases; unmatched junction nucleotides: 12. This CDR3 has 16 amino acids. Per germline, CDR1 MNHNS and CDR2 SASEGT. The CDR3 coding sequence is TGTGCCAGCAGTGAAAATGTGGGACAGGGTCTTTGGGGCTACACCTTC. This translates into CASSENVGQGLWGYTF.

The chain uses TRBV24-1 and TRBJ2-2; D is uncertain. Trimming took off 6 bases at V and 7 bases at J, with 5 bases between the two ends. The CDR3 has 11 residues. Germline CDR1 reads KGHDR; CDR2 reads SFDVKD. CDR3: CATSLYGELFF. The CDR3 DNA reads as TGTGCCACCAGTCTGTACGGGGAGCTGTTTTTT.

The V and J genes are TRBV5-4 and TRBJ2-2; D call uncertain. V was clipped by 1 base and J by 0 bases, with 7 bases between them. Germline CDR1 reads SGHNT; CDR2 reads YYREEE (reference sequence). The CDR3 is 15 residues long. The chain's CDR3 is CASSLRVANTGELFF. CDR3 DNA sequence: TGTGCCAGCAGCTTGCGGGTCGCGAACACCGGGGAGCTGTTTTTT.

This sequence joins TRBV19 and TRBJ1-5; TRBD1 might be the D (5 bases). The CDR3 length is 15 residues. Germline V gives CDR1 LNHDA, CDR2 SQIVND (reference sequence). Trimming shortened V by 4 bases and J by 2 bases, and 12 bases separated the two germline ends. For the CDR3, the DNA is TGTGCCAGTAGTAGCCCGGGGGGGGGCAATCAGCCCCAGCATTTT. Residues: CASSSPGGGNQPQHF.